The clone carrying this T cell receptor (beta chain) was picked up many times. Its target is not known. The data stem from a study of T cells in Graves' hyperthyroidism and ophthalmopathy. Study results and limitations: The model made its ophthalmopathy prediction, and onset followed a median approximately 6 months later.

V was clipped by 0 bases and J by 5 bases, with 11 bases between them. The CDR3 loop spans 15 amino acids. The germline V gene encodes CDR1 LGHDT and CDR2 YNNKEL (reference sequence). Clinical symptoms, serum thyroxine, TRAb, thyroid ultrasound and orbital computed tomography established diagnosis. Out of over 7.5 ml of fresh peripheral blood came the PBMCs. Amplification yielded TCR beta CDR3 regions, with RNA transcripts as the source. RT-PCR in the first round (using the HTBI primer set) targeted the TCR CDR3. TCRdb re-called the multiplex PCR reads with MiXCR, one entry per CDR3 protein. The sample contains some 340,000 distinct CDR3 sequences, approximately 13% of which appear only once.

The V gene is TRBV3-1, the J gene TRBJ2-1; D unclear. The material sequenced was blood. This TCR was sampled from a woman between 35 and 50 years old with Graves' ophthalmopathy. The CDR3 sequence: CASSQDPVADNEQFF. CDR3 in DNA: TGTGCCAGCAGCCAAGATCCAGTAGCCGACAATGAGCAGTTCTTC.